Below, 9 T cell receptor beta chains from the same sample are listed, as sequenced in a study of shared clonotypes between healthy human individuals. Only in-frame clones appear in the TCRdb table, and some are missing; sequencing was by immunoSEQ multiplex PCR. The table has fewer than 1 million clones, about 96% seen once. Positive CCR7 selection of CD45RO-negative cells yielded the naive CD8 cells, and terminally differentiated effector memory CD45RA+ cells were excluded. Sequenced input: naive CD8+ T cells sorted from blood. The receptors derive from a young man in good health.

The chain recombines TRBV7-9 with TRBJ2-3; D remains ambiguous. CDR1 is SEHNR, CDR2 FQNEAQ, per germline (reference sequence). V gave up 5 bases and J gave up 5 bases, with 14 bases separating them. This CDR3 has 14 amino acids. CDR3 residues: CASSTEGLEDTQYF. CDR3 sequence (DNA): TGTGCCAGCAGCACCGAAGGTTTGGAAGATACGCAGTATTTT.

This clone came up once. V gene TRBV7-9 combines with J gene TRBJ2-3; 8 positions agree with TRBD2. The V gene end was trimmed by 5 bases and the J gene end by 6 bases; junction bases not matched to a gene: 4. CDR3 size: 13 residues. Germline V lookup: CDR1 SEHNR, CDR2 FQNEAQ (reference sequence). As DNA, the CDR3 is TGTGCCAGCAGCCAGGGGACTAGGGATACGCAGTATTTT. Translated: CASSQGTRDTQYF.

This clone was seen just once. This chain connects TRBV7-9 to TRBJ2-7; possible D gene TRBD1, 5 bases. The CDR3 extends over 12 amino acids. Germline CDR1 SEHNR, CDR2 FQNEAQ (reference sequence). Trimming pared 2 bases from V and 5 bases from J, leaving 7 bases between. CDR3 DNA: TGTGCCAGCAGCTTAAGGGGTCACGAGCAGTACTTC. It encodes CASSLRGHEQYF.

The chain joins TRBV7-9 to TRBJ2-7; unclear D gene. In germline, CDR1 is SEHNR, CDR2 FQNEAQ (reference sequence). This CDR3 spans 13 amino acids. The V end was cut by 1 base, the J end by 3 bases, with 7 bases between. CDR3 DNA: TGTGCCAGCAGCTTAGAACTACGCTACGAGCAGTACTTC. Its translation: CASSLELRYEQYF.

The chain joins TRBV10-3 to TRBJ2-7, with no clear D. The ends were cut back, 2 bases at V and 3 bases at J, with 5 bases in the middle. In germline, CDR1 is ENHRY, CDR2 SYGVKD. The CDR3 contains 12 residues. CDR3 residues: CAISENVYEQYF. CDR3 sequence (DNA): TGTGCCATCAGTGAGAACGTCTACGAGCAGTACTTC.

The CDR3 sequence: CASSFTSANTGELFF. Here the CDR3 DNA reads TGTGCCAGCAGTTTTACTAGCGCGAACACCGGGGAGCTGTTTTTT. The chain is built from TRBV28 and TRBJ2-2, with TRBD2 identical over 7 bases. V lost 3 bases and J lost 0; bases outside the gene matches: 1. The CDR3 runs 15 residues. Germline CDR1 MDHEN, CDR2 SYDVKM.

This clone was counted many times. V is TRBV14 and J is TRBJ2-1, with D unclear. Germline CDR1 reads SGHDN; CDR2 reads FVKESK. With 0 bases removed from V and 8 bases from J, the gap between germline ends came to 5 bases. This CDR3 has 12 residues. The CDR3 region has the DNA TGTGCCAGCAGCCAAGATGGACATGAGCAGTTCTTC. Its translation is CASSQDGHEQFF.

This sequence joins TRBV9 and TRBJ2-7, with a weak D call TRBD1 (6 bases). The V gene's germline CDR1 is SGDLS and CDR2 YYNGEE. V was cut by 4 bases and J by 1 base, with 15 bases left in between. The CDR3 extends over 15 amino acids. CDR3 region: CASSPRQESSYEQYF. The CDR3 DNA follows: TGTGCCAGCAGCCCGCGACAGGAGTCTTCCTACGAGCAGTACTTC.

The CDR3 sequence: CASSRRGYGYTF. CDR3 DNA: TGTGCCAGCAGCCGCCGCGGGTATGGCTACACCTTC. The rearrangement joins TRBV11-1 to TRBJ1-2; D is uncertain. The CDR3 sequence is 12 residues long. Trimming pared 5 bases from V and 5 bases from J, leaving 9 bases between. Germline CDR1 and CDR2: SGHAT and FQDESV (reference sequence).